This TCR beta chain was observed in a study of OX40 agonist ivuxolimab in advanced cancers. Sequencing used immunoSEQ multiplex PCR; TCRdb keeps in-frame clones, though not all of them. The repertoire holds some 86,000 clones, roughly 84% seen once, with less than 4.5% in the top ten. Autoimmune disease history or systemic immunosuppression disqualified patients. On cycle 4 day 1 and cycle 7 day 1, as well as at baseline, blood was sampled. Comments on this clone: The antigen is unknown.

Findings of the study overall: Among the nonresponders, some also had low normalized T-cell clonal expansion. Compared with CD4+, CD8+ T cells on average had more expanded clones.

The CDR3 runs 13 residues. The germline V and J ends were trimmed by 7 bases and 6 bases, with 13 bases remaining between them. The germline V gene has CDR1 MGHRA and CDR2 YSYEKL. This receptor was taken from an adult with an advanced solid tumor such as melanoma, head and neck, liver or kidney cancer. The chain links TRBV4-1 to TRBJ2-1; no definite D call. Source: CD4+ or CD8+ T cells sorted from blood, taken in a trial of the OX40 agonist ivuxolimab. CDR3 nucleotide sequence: TGCGCCAGCAACAACCGGGCTCTCAATGAGCAGTTCTTC. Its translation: CASNNRALNEQFF.